This T cell receptor beta chain was documented in a study of cytomegalovirus exposure and HLA in healthy donors. The wider study: A later analysis reported the same platform for the 95 to 150 validation repertoires and the 666 first-cohort repertoires. Study-level findings and limits: The authors enumerated 150 to 200 TCR beta chains as linked to cytomegalovirus.

This clone was observed a single time. Its cognate antigen is unknown. Germline V gene lookup returns CDR1 SGHNT and CDR2 YYREEE (reference sequence). The CDR3 covers 12 residues. Trimming took 7 bases from V and 0 from J, leaving 8 bases between them. Libraries were prepared by immunoSEQ multiplex PCR; TCRdb keeps only in-frame clonotypes and omits some of them. The data show just under 75,000 clones, about 93% seen once. The chain joins TRBV5-4 to TRBJ2-7; a possible D gene is TRBD2 (7 bases). This TCR was sampled from a woman between 18 and 29 years old in good health and CMV-seropositive. Sequenced: PBMCs. The CDR3 is CASRGASYEQYF. The CDR3 bases are TGTGCCAGCCGGGGGGCCTCCTACGAGCAGTACTTC.